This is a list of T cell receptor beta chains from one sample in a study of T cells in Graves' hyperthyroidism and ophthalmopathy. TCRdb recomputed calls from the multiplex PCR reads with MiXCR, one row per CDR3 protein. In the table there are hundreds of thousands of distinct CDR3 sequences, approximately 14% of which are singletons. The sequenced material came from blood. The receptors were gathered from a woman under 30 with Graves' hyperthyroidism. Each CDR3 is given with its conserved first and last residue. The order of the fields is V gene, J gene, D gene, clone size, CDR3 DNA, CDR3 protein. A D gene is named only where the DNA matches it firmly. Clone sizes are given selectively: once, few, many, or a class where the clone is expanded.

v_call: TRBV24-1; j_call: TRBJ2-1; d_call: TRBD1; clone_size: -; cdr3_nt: TGTGCCACCAGTGACTTAAAGGGGGCAGGCGAGCAGTTCTTC; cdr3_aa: CATSDLKGAGEQFF
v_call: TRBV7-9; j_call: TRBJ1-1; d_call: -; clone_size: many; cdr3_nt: TGTGCCAGCAGACCCGCCCCGGTTTATGGAGGCCGCACTGAAGCTTTCTTT; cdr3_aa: CASRPAPVYGGRTEAFF
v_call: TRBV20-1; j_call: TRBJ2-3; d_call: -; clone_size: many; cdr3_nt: TGCAGTGCCCCGGACCACACAGATACGCAGTATTTT; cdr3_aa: CSAPDHTDTQYF
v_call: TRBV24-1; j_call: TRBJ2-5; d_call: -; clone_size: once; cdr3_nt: TGTGCCACCAGTGACCCCCCAGGGAAGGAGGAGACCCAGTACTTC; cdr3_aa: CATSDPPGKEETQYF
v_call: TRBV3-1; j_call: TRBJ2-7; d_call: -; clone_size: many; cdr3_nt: TGTGCCAGCAGCCAAGGCCGGGACTGGAGTTTCTACGAGCAGTACTTC; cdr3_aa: CASSQGRDWSFYEQYF
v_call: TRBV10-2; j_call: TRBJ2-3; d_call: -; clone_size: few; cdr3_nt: TGCGCCAGCAGTGATTCCTTGAGGCAGGGGAGAACAGATACGCAGTATTTT; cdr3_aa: CASSDSLRQGRTDTQYF
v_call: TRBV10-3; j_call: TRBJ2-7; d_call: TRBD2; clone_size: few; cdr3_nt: TGTGCCATCAGTGATTCGGGGGGGAGCTACGAGCAGTACTTC; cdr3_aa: CAISDSGGSYEQYF
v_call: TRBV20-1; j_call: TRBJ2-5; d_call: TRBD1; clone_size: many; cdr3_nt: TGCAGTGGCCGACCGGGACAGGGGTTAGAGACCCAGTACTTC; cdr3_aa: CSGRPGQGLETQYF
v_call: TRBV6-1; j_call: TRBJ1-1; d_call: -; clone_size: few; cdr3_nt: TGTGCCAGCATGCGTGTACAGGGTATTGGTCCGATCGGAGCTTTCTTT; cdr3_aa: CASMRVQGIGPIGAFF
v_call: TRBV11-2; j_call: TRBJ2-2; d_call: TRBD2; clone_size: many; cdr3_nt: TGTGCCAGCAGCGGAATAGCGGGGGGTAACACCGGGGAGCTGTTTTTT; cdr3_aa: CASSGIAGGNTGELFF
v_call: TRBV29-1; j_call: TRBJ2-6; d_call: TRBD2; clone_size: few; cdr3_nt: TGCAGCGTAGAACCGTCCGCGGGACTACCCTACCGCTCTGGGGCCAACGTCCTGACTTTC; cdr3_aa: CSVEPSAGLPYRSGANVLTF
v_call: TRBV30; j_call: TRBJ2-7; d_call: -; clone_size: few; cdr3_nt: TGTGCCTGGAGCACATTCAGGTCCCACGAGCAGTACTTC; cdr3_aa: CAWSTFRSHEQYF
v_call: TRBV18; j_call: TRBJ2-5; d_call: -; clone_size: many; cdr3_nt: TGTGCCAGCTCACCCGACTGGGACCGGGAGACCCAGTACTTC; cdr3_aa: CASSPDWDRETQYF
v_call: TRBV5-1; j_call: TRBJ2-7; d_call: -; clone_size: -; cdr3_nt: TGCGCCAGCAGCCAGCGGACGGATTCCTACGAGCAGTACTTC; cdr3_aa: CASSQRTDSYEQYF
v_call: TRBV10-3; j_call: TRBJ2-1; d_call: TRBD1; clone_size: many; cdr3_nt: TGTGCCATCAGATCGGGACAGGGGGGATCCAATGAGCAGTTCTTC; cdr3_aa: CAIRSGQGGSNEQFF
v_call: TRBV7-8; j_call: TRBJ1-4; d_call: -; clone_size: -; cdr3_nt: TGTGCCAGCTACGCAGGGCGGGGTGAAAAACTGTTTTTT; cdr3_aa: CASYAGRGEKLFF
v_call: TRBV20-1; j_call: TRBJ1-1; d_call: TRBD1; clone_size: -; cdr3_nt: TGCAGTGCCAAAACCGCGGGACAGACGAACACTGAAGCTTTCTTT; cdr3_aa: CSAKTAGQTNTEAFF
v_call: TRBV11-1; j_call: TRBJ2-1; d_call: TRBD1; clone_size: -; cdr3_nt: TGTGCCAGCAGCCCGGGACAGGAACTAGTCGGCTCCTACAATGAGCAGTTCTTC; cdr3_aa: CASSPGQELVGSYNEQFF
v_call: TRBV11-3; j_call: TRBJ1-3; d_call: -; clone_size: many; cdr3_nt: TGTGCCAGCAGCTTAGAGGCCGGAAACACCATATATTTT; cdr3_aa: CASSLEAGNTIYF
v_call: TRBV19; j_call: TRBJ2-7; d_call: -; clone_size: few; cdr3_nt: TGTGCCAGTAGTTTTTATACTACAACTTCAGTGGACGAGCAGTACTTC; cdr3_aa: CASSFYTTTSVDEQYF
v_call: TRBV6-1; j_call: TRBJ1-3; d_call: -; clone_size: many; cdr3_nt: TGTGCCAGCAGAATCGACGGCTATAGCTCTGGAAACACCATATATTTT; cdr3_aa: CASRIDGYSSGNTIYF
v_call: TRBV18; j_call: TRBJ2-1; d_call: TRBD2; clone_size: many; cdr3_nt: TGTGCCAGCTCACCGCAGACTAGCGGGAGAGGGAGCAATGAGCAGTTCTTC; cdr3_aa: CASSPQTSGRGSNEQFF
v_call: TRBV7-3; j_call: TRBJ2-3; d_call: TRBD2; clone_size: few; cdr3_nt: TGTGCCAGCAGCTCTAGGGGGACTAGCGGGCTTTCGGGAGATACGCAGTATTTT; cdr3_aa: CASSSRGTSGLSGDTQYF
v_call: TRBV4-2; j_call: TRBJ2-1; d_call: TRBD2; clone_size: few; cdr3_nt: TGTGCCAGCAGCCATCTAGCGGCGAACAATGAGCAGTTCTTC; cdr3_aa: CASSHLAANNEQFF
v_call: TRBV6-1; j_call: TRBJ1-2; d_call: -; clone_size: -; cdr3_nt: TGTGCCAGCACCTGGGTTCTCCCAGGTGGTGGCTACACCTTC; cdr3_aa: CASTWVLPGGGYTF
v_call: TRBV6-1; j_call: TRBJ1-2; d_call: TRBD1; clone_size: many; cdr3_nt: TGTGCCAGCAGTCAGACAGGGAACTATGGCTACACCTTC; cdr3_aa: CASSQTGNYGYTF
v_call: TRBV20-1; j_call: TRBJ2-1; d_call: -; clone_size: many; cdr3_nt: TGCAGTGCTAGAGATCCAGCCAGTCCCTACAATGAGCAGTTCTTC; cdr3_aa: CSARDPASPYNEQFF
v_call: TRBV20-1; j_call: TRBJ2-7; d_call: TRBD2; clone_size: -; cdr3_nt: TGCAGTGCTAGGACTAGCGGGAGATCCTACGAGCAGTACTTC; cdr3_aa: CSARTSGRSYEQYF
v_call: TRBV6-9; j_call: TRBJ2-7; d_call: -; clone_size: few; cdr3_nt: TGTGCCAGCAGTTATTCCGGACAGCGATCCTACGAGCAGTACTTC; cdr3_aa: CASSYSGQRSYEQYF
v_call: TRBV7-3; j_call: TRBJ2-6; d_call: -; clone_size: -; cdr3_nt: TGTGCCAGCAGCTCAGGGAACTCTGGGGCCAACGTCCTGACTTTC; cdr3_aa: CASSSGNSGANVLTF
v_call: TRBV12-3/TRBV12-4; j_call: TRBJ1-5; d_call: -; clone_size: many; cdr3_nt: TGTGCCAGCAGTTTAAAGGACGGTGTGTTTCAGCCCCAGCATTTT; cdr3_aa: CASSLKDGVFQPQHF
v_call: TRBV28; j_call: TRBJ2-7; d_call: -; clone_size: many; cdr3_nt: TGTGCCAGCATCCCCCTCGGGATTCGGGACGAGCAGTACTTC; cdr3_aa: CASIPLGIRDEQYF
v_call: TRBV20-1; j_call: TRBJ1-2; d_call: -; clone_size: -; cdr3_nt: TGCAGTGCTAGAGGTGACACTGACTATGGCTACACCTTC; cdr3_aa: CSARGDTDYGYTF
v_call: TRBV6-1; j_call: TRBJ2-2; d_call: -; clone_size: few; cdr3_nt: TGTGCCAGCAGCCTGAACAGACTATCGTCCGGGGAGCTGTTTTTT; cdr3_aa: CASSLNRLSSGELFF
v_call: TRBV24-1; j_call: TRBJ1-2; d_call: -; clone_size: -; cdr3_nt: TGTGCCACCAGTGATTCCTCCCACGGGGGCTACACCTTC; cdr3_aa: CATSDSSHGGYTF
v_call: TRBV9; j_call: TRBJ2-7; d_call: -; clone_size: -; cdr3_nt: TGTGCCAGCAGCCGGGACATAAGTTCCTACGAGCAGTACTTC; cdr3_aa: CASSRDISSYEQYF
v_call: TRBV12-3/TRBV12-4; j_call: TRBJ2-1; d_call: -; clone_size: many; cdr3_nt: TGTGCCAGCAGGGCCGCACTGGATGAGCAGTTCTTC; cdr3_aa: CASRAALDEQFF
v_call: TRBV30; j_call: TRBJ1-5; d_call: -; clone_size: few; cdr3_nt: TGTGCCTGGAGCCCAGGGGTTAGCAATCAGCCCCAGCATTTT; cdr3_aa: CAWSPGVSNQPQHF
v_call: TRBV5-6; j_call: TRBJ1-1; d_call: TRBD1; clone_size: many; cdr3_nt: TGTGCCAGCAGCTTAGGGACAGAGAAGGTCACTGAAGCTTTCTTT; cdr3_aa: CASSLGTEKVTEAFF
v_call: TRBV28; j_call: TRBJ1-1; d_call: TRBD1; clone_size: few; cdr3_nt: TGTGCCAGCAGTTTACACAGGGGCACTGAAGCTTTCTTT; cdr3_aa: CASSLHRGTEAFF
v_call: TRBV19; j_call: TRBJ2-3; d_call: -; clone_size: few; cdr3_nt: TGTGCCAGTAGTCTGAATCAAATAGGATCGGATACGCAGTATTTT; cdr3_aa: CASSLNQIGSDTQYF
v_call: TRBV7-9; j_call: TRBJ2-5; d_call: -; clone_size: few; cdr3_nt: TGTGCCAGCAGCTTCCTCCAGAACCGTGTCCAAGAGACCCAGTACTTC; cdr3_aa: CASSFLQNRVQETQYF
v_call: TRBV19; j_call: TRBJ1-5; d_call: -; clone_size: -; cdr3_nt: TGTGCCAGTAGTAAGGCGGGGGCTTTTAGAAATCAGCCCCAGCATTTT; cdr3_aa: CASSKAGAFRNQPQHF
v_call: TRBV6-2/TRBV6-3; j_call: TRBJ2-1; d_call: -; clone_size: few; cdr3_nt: TGTGCCAGCAGTTACGGGGGCGGCAACAATGAGCAGTTCTTC; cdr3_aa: CASSYGGGNNEQFF
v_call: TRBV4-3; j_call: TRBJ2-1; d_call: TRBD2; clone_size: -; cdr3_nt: TGCGCCAGCAGCCACCAGGGACTAGCGGGACCGGATTTTGGTGAGCAGTTCTTC; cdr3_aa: CASSHQGLAGPDFGEQFF
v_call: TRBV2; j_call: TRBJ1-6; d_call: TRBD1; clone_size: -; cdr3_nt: TGTGCCAGCAGTCTACAGGGGGCCTTTTATAATTCACCCCTCCACTTT; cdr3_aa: CASSLQGAFYNSPLHF
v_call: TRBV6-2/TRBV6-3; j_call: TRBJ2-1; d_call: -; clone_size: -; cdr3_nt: TGTGCCAGCAGTTACTCGTGCGGCGGGATTCACAATGAGCAGTTCTTC; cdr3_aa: CASSYSCGGIHNEQFF
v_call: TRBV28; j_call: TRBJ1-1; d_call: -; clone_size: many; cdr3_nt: TGTGCCAGCAGAAATGACGGACCAAACACTGAAGCTTTCTTT; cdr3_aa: CASRNDGPNTEAFF